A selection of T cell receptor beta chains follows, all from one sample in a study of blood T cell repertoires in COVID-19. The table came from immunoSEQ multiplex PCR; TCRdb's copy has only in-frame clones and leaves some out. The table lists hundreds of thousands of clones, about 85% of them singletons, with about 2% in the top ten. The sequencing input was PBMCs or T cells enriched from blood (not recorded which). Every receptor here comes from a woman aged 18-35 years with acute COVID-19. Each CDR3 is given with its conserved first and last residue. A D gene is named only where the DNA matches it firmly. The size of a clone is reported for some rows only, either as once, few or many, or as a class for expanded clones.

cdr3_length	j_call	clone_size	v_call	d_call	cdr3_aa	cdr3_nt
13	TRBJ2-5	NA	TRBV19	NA	CASSIFREETQYF	TGTGCCAGTAGTATATTCCGTGAAGAGACCCAGTACTTC
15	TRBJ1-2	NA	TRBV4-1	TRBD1	CASSQVDRGNYGYTF	TGCGCCAGCAGCCAAGTCGACAGGGGTAACTATGGCTACACCTTC
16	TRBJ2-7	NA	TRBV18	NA	CASSPPGQVGLAEQYF	TGTGCCAGCTCACCACCGGGACAAGTGGGTCTGGCCGAGCAGTACTTC
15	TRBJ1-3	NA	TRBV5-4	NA	CASSLGGLGGNTIYF	TGTGCCAGCAGCTTGGGGGGCCTTGGCGGAAACACCATATATTTT
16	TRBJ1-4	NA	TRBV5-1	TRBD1	CASSEASGGEEEKLFF	TGCGCCAGCAGCGAAGCCTCAGGGGGTGAGGAAGAAAAACTGTTTTTT
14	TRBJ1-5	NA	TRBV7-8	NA	CASSEDRLNQPQHF	TGTGCCAGCAGCGAGGACAGACTCAATCAGCCCCAGCATTTT
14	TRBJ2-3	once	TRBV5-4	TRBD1	CASSLGHRGDTQYF	TGTGCCAGCAGCTTGGGGCACAGGGGAGATACGCAGTATTTT
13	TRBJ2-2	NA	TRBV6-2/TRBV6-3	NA	CASSQLRNGELFF	TGTGCCAGCAGCCAACTCCGTAACGGGGAGCTGTTTTTT
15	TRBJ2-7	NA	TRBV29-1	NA	CSVEGGDRKPYEQYF	TGCAGCGTTGAAGGGGGGGACAGAAAACCCTACGAGCAGTACTTC
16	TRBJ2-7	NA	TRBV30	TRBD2	CAWSKWRTSGTYEQYF	TGTGCCTGGAGTAAGTGGCGGACTAGCGGGACCTACGAGCAGTACTTC